A single TCR beta chain is shown here with its context. This entry comes from a study of blood T cell repertoires in COVID-19. Overall study: The origin of the acute and convalescent COVID-19 samples was the United States, Italy and Spain. Nucleic acid was either cDNA or gDNA, and it came from T cells, B-cell-depleted T cells, or PBMCs.

As processed by the authors: Amplification of reference gene primers provided the estimated nucleated cell counts. Measured with immunoSEQ multiplex PCR; TCRdb has only the in-frame clones, and not every one. V and J calls and clone size are those listed in that table; D and trimming were worked out from the DNA. The top ten clones hold roughly 6.2% of a sample with fewer than 250,000 clones, about 88% of them seen once. The CDR3 is 15 residues long. V gave up 5 bases and J gave up 9 bases; unmatched junction bases: 10. CDR1 is MNHNY, CDR2 SVGAGI, per germline (reference sequence). The V gene is TRBV6-6, the J gene TRBJ2-1, with 10 bases aligning to TRBD2. The sequenced sample consisted of peripheral blood. This TCR derives from a woman in her thirties or forties who had recovered from COVID-19. Written as DNA, the CDR3 is TGTGCCAGCAGTCTGACTAGCGGGTCATTCGGTGAGCAGTTCTTC. Protein: CASSLTSGSFGEQFF.